This entry is about one TCR beta chain. What it binds is not known. The data derive from a study of OX40 agonist ivuxolimab in advanced cancers. Turning to the study itself: With a range of 23 to 79, age averaged approximately 55 years, and 65% to 85% were male. Partial response was recorded in three patients: one hepatocellular carcinoma and two cutaneous melanoma cases. Overall study findings and caveats: Dosing at 0.1 to 3.0 mg/kg was accompanied by clonal expansion of CD4+ and CD8+ blood T cells by week 6.

Profiling relied on immunoSEQ multiplex PCR, and the TCRdb table lists in-frame clones only, not all of them. This table holds tens of thousands of clones, roughly four fifths found once. Baseline was the first blood sampling point, followed by cycle 4 day 1 and cycle 7 day 1. Material: CD4+ or CD8+ T cells sorted from blood, obtained in a trial of the OX40 agonist ivuxolimab. The clonotype comes from an adult with an advanced solid tumor such as melanoma, head and neck, liver or kidney cancer.

The CDR3 DNA reads as TGTGCCAGCAGTTCCGACAGGGGGCAAGCTTTCTTT. It is translated as CASSSDRGQAFF. The chain carries TRBV2 and TRBJ1-1; 10 bases are shared with TRBD1. Germline V gene sequence: CDR1 SNHLY, CDR2 FYNNEI. Trimming at V came to 5 bases and at J to 9 bases, leaving 3 bases not matched to a gene. The CDR3 is 12 residues long.